One sample yielded the 29 T cell receptor beta chains listed below, sequenced in a study of blood T cell repertoires in COVID-19. Profiling relied on immunoSEQ multiplex PCR, and the TCRdb table lists in-frame clones only, not all of them. There are roughly 100,000 clones in the sample; 75% to 85% occur only once, and about 4.3% lies in the top ten. Sequenced: peripheral blood. The source of these receptors is a man between 60 and 75 years old with acute or convalescent COVID-19.

The rearrangement uses TRBV7-9 and TRBJ2-6; D unclear. CDR1 is SEHNR, CDR2 FQNEAQ, per germline (reference sequence). The V end lost 5 bases, the J end lost 0 bases, and 11 bases lay between the germline ends. The length of the CDR3 is 16 residues. The CDR3 loop is CASSTIGTSGANVLTF. DNA for the CDR3: TGTGCCAGCAGCACGATCGGTACCTCTGGGGCCAACGTCCTGACTTTC.

The gene calls are TRBV21-1 and TRBJ1-6; TRBD1, the D gene given by the table, was not confirmed from the DNA. TRBV21-1 is designated a pseudogene. The CDR3 extends over 17 amino acids. This CDR3 is CASSKARTEPSNSPLHF. CDR3 sequence (DNA): TGTGCCAGCAGCAAAGCGCGGACAGAGCCTTCTAATTCACCCCTCCACTTT.

The rearrangement uses TRBV27 and TRBJ1-1; D unclear. The CDR3 totals 13 residues. Per the germline V gene, CDR1 is MNHEY and CDR2 is SMNVEV (reference sequence). Trimming removed 8 bases at V and 3 bases at J, with 13 bases between. CDR3 sequence (DNA): TGTGCCAGCCTCGGGTCTTTCGACACTGAAGCTTTCTTT. Protein: CASLGSFDTEAFF.

The genes are TRBV9 and TRBJ1-1; D is undetermined. CDR1 is SGDLS and CDR2 is YYNGEE in the germline V gene. Trimming shortened V by 4 bases and J by 1 base, and 11 bases separated the two germline ends. This CDR3 contains 14 residues. The CDR3 sequence: CASSPSGKNTEAFF. The CDR3 DNA sequence: TGTGCCAGCAGCCCTTCGGGAAAGAACACTGAAGCTTTCTTT.

This clone appeared once. This chain links TRBV7-6 with TRBJ2-2; D not resolved. Germline assignment: CDR1 SGHVS and CDR2 FNYEAQ. The CDR3 length is 15 residues. Trimming pared 2 bases from V and 6 bases from J, leaving 13 bases between. The CDR3 nucleotides read TGTGCCAGCAGCTTAAGTCTAGACCTTCCCGGGGAGCTGTTTTTT. It codes for CASSLSLDLPGELFF.

J is TRBJ1-2 and V is TRBV30, with 8 bases fitting TRBD1. CDR1 is GTSNPN and CDR2 is SVGIG in the germline V gene (reference sequence). V was clipped by 2 bases and J by 13 bases; unmatched bases: 9. CDR3 length: 12 amino acids. The CDR3 reads CAWSIGGQGRTF. The CDR3 region has the DNA TGTGCCTGGAGTATAGGCGGACAGGGACGCACCTTC.

The V call is TRBV5-4, the J call TRBJ2-3, with D possibly matching TRBD2 (7 bases). Germline CDR1 reads SGHNT; CDR2 reads YYREEE (reference sequence). V was cut by 4 bases and J by 1 base, with 13 bases left in between. There are 15 residues in the CDR3. CDR3 loop: CASSPGGPGTDTQYF. CDR3 DNA: TGTGCCAGCAGCCCCGGGGGGCCCGGCACAGATACGCAGTATTTT.

This clone is a singleton in its sample. The V call is TRBV19, the J call TRBJ1-1, with TRBD1 matching 11 bases. The CDR3 has 15 amino acids. Per germline, CDR1 LNHDA and CDR2 SQIVND (reference sequence). V lost 5 bases, J lost 11 bases, and 13 bases stayed unmatched. CDR3 loop: CASSGSLTGQGEAFF. As DNA, the CDR3 is TGTGCCAGTAGTGGATCCCTAACGGGACAGGGGGAGGCTTTCTTT. Filled out from reference TRBV19 and TRBJ1-1, the complete variable domain reads DGGITQSPKYLFRKEGQNVTLSCEQNLNHDAMYWYRQDPGQGLRLIYYSQIVNDFQKGDIAEGYSVSREKKESFPLTVTSAQKNPTAFYLCASSGSLTGQGEAFFGQGTRLTVV.

The chain combines TRBV7-9 with TRBJ1-5, with no clear D. Looked up from germline, CDR1 is SEHNR and CDR2 is FQNEAQ (reference sequence). The CDR3 extends over 15 amino acids. The V end was cut by 0 bases, the J end by 0 bases, with 6 bases between. CDR3 nucleotides: TGTGCCAGCAGCTTAGCCGGGTATAGCAATCAGCCCCAGCATTTT. This translates into CASSLAGYSNQPQHF.

This clone has more than one count but fewer than ten. The rearrangement links TRBV11-3 to TRBJ1-1; 9 bases line up with TRBD1. CDR1 is SGHNT, CDR2 YENEEA, per germline. Trimming took 3 bases from V and 5 from J; bases not matched to a gene: 4. CDR3 length: 14 residues. The CDR3 is CASSLTGGGTEAFF. CDR3 DNA sequence: TGTGCCAGCAGCTTGACAGGGGGTGGAACTGAAGCTTTCTTT. Full variable domain (outside the CDR3, taken from reference TRBV11-3 and TRBJ1-1): EAGVVQSPRYKIIEKKQPVAFWCNPISGHNTLYWYLQNLGQGPELLIRYENEEAVDDSQLPKDRFSAERLKGVDSTLKIQPAELGDSAVYLCASSLTGGGTEAFFGQGTRLTVV.

This chain connects TRBV5-6 to TRBJ2-7; 7 bases fit TRBD1. Looked up from germline, CDR1 is SGHDT and CDR2 is YYEEEE. J was trimmed by 4 bases and V by 2 bases; bases with no gene match: 12. The CDR3 spans 16 residues. The CDR3 region has the DNA TGTGCCAGCAGCTTTATGTCGACAGGGAGAACTTACGAGCAGTACGTC. Amino acid sequence: CASSFMSTGRTYEQYV.

V gene TRBV19 combines with J gene TRBJ1-5; D uncertain. The CDR3 runs 16 residues. The V end lost 6 bases, the J end lost 2 bases, and 17 bases lay between the germline ends. Germline-derived CDR1 and CDR2 are LNHDA and SQIVND (reference sequence). CDR3 protein: CASRGTGRAGNQPQHF. CDR3 DNA: TGTGCCAGTAGGGGAACGGGAAGGGCGGGCAATCAGCCCCAGCATTTT. The whole variable domain, remainder taken from reference TRBV19 and TRBJ1-5, is DGGITQSPKYLFRKEGQNVTLSCEQNLNHDAMYWYRQDPGQGLRLIYYSQIVNDFQKGDIAEGYSVSREKKESFPLTVTSAQKNPTAFYLCASRGTGRAGNQPQHFGDGTRLSIL.

The chain has TRBV25-1 and TRBJ2-1, with TRBD2 identical over 10 bases. The CDR3 sequence is 16 residues long. The V and J ends lost 1 base and 3 bases, in that order; junction bases with no gene match: 3. Germline-derived CDR1 and CDR2 are MGHDK and SYGVNS. CDR3 sequence: CASSEFTSGVYNEQFF. The CDR3 DNA reads as TGTGCCAGCAGTGAATTCACTAGCGGGGTCTACAATGAGCAGTTCTTC.

The chain links TRBV27 to TRBJ1-5; 7 nucleotides match TRBD1. With V trimmed by 2 bases and J by 4 bases, 8 bases remained unmatched. Germline V gene lookup returns CDR1 MNHEY and CDR2 SMNVEV (reference sequence). The CDR3 spans 16 residues. CDR3 sequence: CASSLPRTGTNQPQHF. DNA of the CDR3: TGTGCCAGCAGTTTACCCCGGACAGGCACTAATCAGCCCCAGCATTTT.

This clone was detected a few times. The gene calls are TRBV19 and TRBJ1-1; D not resolved. Germline CDR1 reads LNHDA; CDR2 reads SQIVND (reference sequence). Trimming took 2 bases from V and 1 from J, leaving 8 bases between them. The CDR3 is 14 amino acids. In DNA form, the CDR3 reads TGTGCCAGTAGTATACACCTACCGAACACTGAAGCTTTCTTT. It specifies CASSIHLPNTEAFF.

The chain uses TRBV19 and TRBJ1-1; D is perhaps TRBD1 (5 bases). V was cut by 3 bases and J by 4 bases, with 15 bases left in between. In germline, CDR1 is LNHDA, CDR2 SQIVND (reference sequence). This CDR3 is built from 15 residues. The CDR3 spells CASSMYQGYGTEAFF. The CDR3 DNA reads TGTGCCAGTAGTATGTATCAGGGATACGGCACTGAAGCTTTCTTT. Variable domain in full (rest from reference TRBV19 and TRBJ1-1): DGGITQSPKYLFRKEGQNVTLSCEQNLNHDAMYWYRQDPGQGLRLIYYSQIVNDFQKGDIAEGYSVSREKKESFPLTVTSAQKNPTAFYLCASSMYQGYGTEAFFGQGTRLTVV.

The genes are TRBV5-1 and TRBJ2-2; D not certain. V lost 0 bases, J lost 4 bases, and 7 bases lay in between. Germline-derived CDR1 and CDR2 are SGHRS and YFSETQ. The CDR3 consists of 14 residues. The CDR3 spells CASSLGEATGELFF. The CDR3, as DNA: TGCGCCAGCAGCTTGGGAGAAGCCACCGGGGAGCTGTTTTTT.

The chain recombines TRBV7-9 with TRBJ2-7; weak D call: TRBD2 (6 bases). The length of the CDR3 is 11 residues. The germline gives CDR1 SEHNR, CDR2 FQNEAQ (reference sequence). Trimming left V 5 bases short and J 7 bases short, with 9 bases between. CDR3 amino acids: CASSPGGEQYV. CDR3 nucleotide sequence: TGTGCCAGCAGCCCTGGAGGGGAGCAGTACGTC.

The rearrangement joins TRBV20-1 to TRBJ2-1; 7 bases agree with TRBD2. The ends lost 3 bases at V and 4 bases at J; junction bases unmatched: 9. The V gene's germline CDR1 is DFQATT and CDR2 SNEGSKA (reference sequence). The CDR3 covers 15 residues. CDR3 sequence: CSASHSGAEYNEQFF. In DNA form, the CDR3 reads TGCAGTGCTAGTCACAGCGGGGCCGAATACAATGAGCAGTTCTTC.

This chain joins TRBV7-9 and TRBJ2-1, with 14 bases identical to TRBD2. CDR3 length equals 17 residues. With 4 bases clipped from V and 8 bases from J, the junction kept 10 bases outside the gene matches. CDR1 is SEHNR, CDR2 FQNEAQ, per germline (reference sequence). The DNA for the CDR3 is TGTGCCAGCAGCTCTCGACTAGCGGGAGGGCCAGTAGATGAGCAGTTCTTC. Translated: CASSSRLAGGPVDEQFF.

J is TRBJ1-4 and V is TRBV24-1; a weak D match, TRBD1 (5 bases). The length of the CDR3 is 13 residues. The germline V and J ends were trimmed by 5 bases and 5 bases, with 8 bases remaining between them. Germline-derived CDR1 and CDR2 are KGHDR and SFDVKD. CDR3 bases: TGTGCCACCAGTGGGCAGGGAAATGAAAAACTGTTTTTT. Translation: CATSGQGNEKLFF.

This sequence joins TRBV9 and TRBJ2-3; tentative D call: TRBD2 (5 bases). V lost 1 base, J lost 1 base, and 10 bases lay in between. The CDR3 has 15 amino acids. The germline V gene encodes CDR1 SGDLS and CDR2 YYNGEE. In DNA form, the CDR3 reads TGTGCCAGCAGCGTACGAGGGTCGGGCACAGATACGCAGTATTTT. Protein: CASSVRGSGTDTQYF.

The rearrangement uses TRBV18 and TRBJ2-5, with D possibly being TRBD1 (5 bases). V lost 0 bases and J 3 bases, leaving 8 bases between the germline ends. This CDR3 spans 14 amino acids. Germline V CDR1 and CDR2: KGHSH, LQKENI. CDR3 protein: CASSPPGPKETQYF. For the CDR3, the DNA is TGTGCCAGCTCACCACCGGGGCCGAAAGAGACCCAGTACTTC.

There are a few counts of this clone. In DNA, the CDR3 is TGTGCCAGCAGTGGGCCAGGGAGGGAATCACCCCTCCACTTT. Translated: CASSGPGRESPLHF. V gene TRBV6-6 combines with J gene TRBJ1-6, with D possibly being TRBD1 (5 bases). CDR1 is MNHNY, CDR2 SVGAGI, per germline (reference sequence). V was cut by 5 bases and J by 10 bases, with 15 bases left in between. This CDR3 has 14 amino acids.

The rearrangement links TRBV5-6 to TRBJ2-5; the match to TRBD2 covers 9 bases. The CDR3 runs to 14 residues. J was trimmed by 4 bases and V by 4 bases; bases with no gene match: 5. CDR1 is SGHDT, CDR2 YYEEEE, per germline. CDR3 in DNA: TGTGCCAGCAGCGACGGGACTAGCATAGAGACCCAGTACTTC. Protein: CASSDGTSIETQYF.

The rearrangement joins TRBV2 to TRBJ1-5; TRBD1 might be the D (5 bases). Looked up from germline, CDR1 is SNHLY and CDR2 is FYNNEI. The CDR3 is 15 residues long. V was shortened by 2 bases and J by 4 bases, with 12 bases between the two germline ends. CDR3 in DNA: TGTGCCAGCAGTGAATGGGGTCAGGGAAATCAGCCCCAGCATTTT. This sequence encodes CASSEWGQGNQPQHF.

Of note for this clone: The junction and the germline gene differ at one end; a read error may be behind it. This chain connects TRBV6-2 or TRBV6-3 to TRBJ1-1; 7 positions agree with TRBD1. Germline CDR1 is MNHEY and CDR2 is SVGEGT. The CDR3 contains 14 residues. CDR3 sequence reads: CASRYSYQGAEAFF. The CDR3 DNA is TGTGCCAGCAGGTACTCCTACCAGGGGGCTGAAGCTTTCTTT.

The rearrangement links TRBV27 to TRBJ1-3; no firm D call. The V gene's germline CDR1 is MNHEY and CDR2 SMNVEV (reference sequence). This CDR3 is built from 17 residues. V lost 2 bases to trimming and J lost 0 bases, with 14 bases between them. The DNA for the CDR3 is TGTGCCAGCAGTTTAGGGTTCGACTCCTACTCTGGAAACACCATATATTTT. It encodes CASSLGFDSYSGNTIYF.

V gene TRBV7-2 combines with J gene TRBJ1-1; TRBD1 might be the D (5 bases). Looked up from germline, CDR1 is SGHTA and CDR2 is FQGNSA. V lost 5 bases and J 0 bases, leaving 22 bases between the germline ends. The CDR3 length is 18 residues. CDR3 in DNA: TGTGCCAGCAGCCTTCGCCGAGACAGACTCGTTATGAACACTGAAGCTTTCTTT. It translates to CASSLRRDRLVMNTEAFF.